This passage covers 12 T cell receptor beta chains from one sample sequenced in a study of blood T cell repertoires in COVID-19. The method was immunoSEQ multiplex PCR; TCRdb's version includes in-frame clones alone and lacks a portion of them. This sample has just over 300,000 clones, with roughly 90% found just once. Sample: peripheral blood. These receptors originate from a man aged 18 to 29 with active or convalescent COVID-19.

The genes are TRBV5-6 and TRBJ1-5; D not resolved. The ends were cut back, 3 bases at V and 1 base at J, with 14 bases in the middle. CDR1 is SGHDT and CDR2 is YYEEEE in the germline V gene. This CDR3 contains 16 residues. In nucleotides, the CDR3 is TGTGCCAGCAGCTCCTGGCAGGTTGGGAGCAATCAGCCCCAGCATTTT. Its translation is CASSSWQVGSNQPQHF. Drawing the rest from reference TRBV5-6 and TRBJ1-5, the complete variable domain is DAGVTQSPTHLIKTRGQQVTLRCSPKSGHDTVSWYQQALGQGPQFIFQYYEEEERQRGNFPDRFSGHQFPNYSSELNVNALLLGDSALYLCASSSWQVGSNQPQHFGDGTRLSIL.

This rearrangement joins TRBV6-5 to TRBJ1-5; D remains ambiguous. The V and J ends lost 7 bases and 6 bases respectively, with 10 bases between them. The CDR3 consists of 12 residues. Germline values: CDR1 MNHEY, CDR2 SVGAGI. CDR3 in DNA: TGTGCCAGCAAGAGGGAATTTCAGCCCCAGCATTTT. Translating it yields CASKREFQPQHF.

The CDR3 loop is CASSLATSGRPNNEQFF. CDR3 DNA sequence: TGTGCCAGCAGCTTAGCGACTAGCGGTCGGCCAAACAATGAGCAGTTCTTC. The chain combines TRBV7-8 with TRBJ2-1; TRBD2 agrees at 9 bases. CDR3 length: 17 residues. Germline V gene lookup returns CDR1 SGHVS and CDR2 FQNEAQ. V shed 0 bases and J 5 bases; nucleotides not matched to a gene: 8.

The CDR3 reads CASSPADRTNTEAFF. CDR3 nucleotide sequence: TGTGCCAGCAGCCCAGCGGACAGAACGAACACTGAAGCTTTCTTT. The V and J genes are TRBV9 and TRBJ1-1; D perhaps matches TRBD1 (6 bases). Trimming pared 4 bases from V and 1 base from J, leaving 14 bases between. Germline CDR1 SGDLS, CDR2 YYNGEE. The CDR3 spans 15 residues.

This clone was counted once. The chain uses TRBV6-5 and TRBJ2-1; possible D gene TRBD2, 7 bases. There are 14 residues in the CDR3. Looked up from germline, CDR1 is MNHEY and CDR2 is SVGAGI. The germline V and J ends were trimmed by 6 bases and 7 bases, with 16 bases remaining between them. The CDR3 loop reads CASSKRGGRNEQFF. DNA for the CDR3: TGTGCCAGCAGCAAGAGGGGGGGCCGGAATGAGCAGTTCTTC.

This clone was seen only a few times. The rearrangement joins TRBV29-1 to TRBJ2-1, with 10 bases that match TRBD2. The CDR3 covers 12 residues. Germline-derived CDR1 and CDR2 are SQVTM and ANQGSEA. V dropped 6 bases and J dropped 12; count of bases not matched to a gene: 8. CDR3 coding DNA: TGCAGCGTCATAGGACTAGCGGTGACGCAGTTCTTC. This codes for CSVIGLAVTQFF.

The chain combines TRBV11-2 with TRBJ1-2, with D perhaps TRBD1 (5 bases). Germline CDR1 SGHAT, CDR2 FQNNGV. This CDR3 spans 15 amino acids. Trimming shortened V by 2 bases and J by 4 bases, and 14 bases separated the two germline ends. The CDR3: CASSLRSGGGYGYTF. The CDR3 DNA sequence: TGTGCCAGCAGCTTACGCAGCGGGGGTGGCTATGGCTACACCTTC.

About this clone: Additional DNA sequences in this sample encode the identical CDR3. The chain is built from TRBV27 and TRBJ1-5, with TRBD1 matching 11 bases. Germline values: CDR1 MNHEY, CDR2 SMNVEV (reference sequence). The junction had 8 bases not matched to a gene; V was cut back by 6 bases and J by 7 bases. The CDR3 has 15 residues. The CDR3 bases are TGTGCCAGCAGCCCCGGGACAGGGGGGAGGCAGCCCCAGCATTTT. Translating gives CASSPGTGGRQPQHF.

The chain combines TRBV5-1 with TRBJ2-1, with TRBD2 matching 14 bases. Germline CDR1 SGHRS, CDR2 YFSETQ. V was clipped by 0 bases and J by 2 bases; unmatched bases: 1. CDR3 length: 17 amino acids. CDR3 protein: CASSLGLAGGTYNEQFF. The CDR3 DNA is TGCGCCAGCAGCTTGGGACTAGCGGGAGGGACCTACAATGAGCAGTTCTTC.

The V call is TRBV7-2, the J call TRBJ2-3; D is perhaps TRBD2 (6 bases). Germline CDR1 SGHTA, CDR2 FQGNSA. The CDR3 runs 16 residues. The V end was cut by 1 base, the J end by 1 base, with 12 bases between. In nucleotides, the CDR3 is TGTGCCAGCAGCTTAGTCTTGTCGGGGGGCACAGATACGCAGTATTTT. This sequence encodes CASSLVLSGGTDTQYF.

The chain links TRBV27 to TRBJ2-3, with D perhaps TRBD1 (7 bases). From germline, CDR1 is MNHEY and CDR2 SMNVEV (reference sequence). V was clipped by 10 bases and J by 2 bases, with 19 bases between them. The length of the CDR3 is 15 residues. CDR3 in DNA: TGTGCCACCCCCCTACAGGGGAGGCCCACAGATACGCAGTATTTT. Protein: CATPLQGRPTDTQYF.

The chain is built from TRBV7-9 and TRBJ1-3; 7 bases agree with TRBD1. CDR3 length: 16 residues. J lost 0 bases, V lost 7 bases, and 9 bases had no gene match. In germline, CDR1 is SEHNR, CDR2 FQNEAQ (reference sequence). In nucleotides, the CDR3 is TGTGCCAGCACCGAAAGGGCAGGGGGCTCTGGAAACACCATATATTTT. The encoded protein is CASTERAGGSGNTIYF.